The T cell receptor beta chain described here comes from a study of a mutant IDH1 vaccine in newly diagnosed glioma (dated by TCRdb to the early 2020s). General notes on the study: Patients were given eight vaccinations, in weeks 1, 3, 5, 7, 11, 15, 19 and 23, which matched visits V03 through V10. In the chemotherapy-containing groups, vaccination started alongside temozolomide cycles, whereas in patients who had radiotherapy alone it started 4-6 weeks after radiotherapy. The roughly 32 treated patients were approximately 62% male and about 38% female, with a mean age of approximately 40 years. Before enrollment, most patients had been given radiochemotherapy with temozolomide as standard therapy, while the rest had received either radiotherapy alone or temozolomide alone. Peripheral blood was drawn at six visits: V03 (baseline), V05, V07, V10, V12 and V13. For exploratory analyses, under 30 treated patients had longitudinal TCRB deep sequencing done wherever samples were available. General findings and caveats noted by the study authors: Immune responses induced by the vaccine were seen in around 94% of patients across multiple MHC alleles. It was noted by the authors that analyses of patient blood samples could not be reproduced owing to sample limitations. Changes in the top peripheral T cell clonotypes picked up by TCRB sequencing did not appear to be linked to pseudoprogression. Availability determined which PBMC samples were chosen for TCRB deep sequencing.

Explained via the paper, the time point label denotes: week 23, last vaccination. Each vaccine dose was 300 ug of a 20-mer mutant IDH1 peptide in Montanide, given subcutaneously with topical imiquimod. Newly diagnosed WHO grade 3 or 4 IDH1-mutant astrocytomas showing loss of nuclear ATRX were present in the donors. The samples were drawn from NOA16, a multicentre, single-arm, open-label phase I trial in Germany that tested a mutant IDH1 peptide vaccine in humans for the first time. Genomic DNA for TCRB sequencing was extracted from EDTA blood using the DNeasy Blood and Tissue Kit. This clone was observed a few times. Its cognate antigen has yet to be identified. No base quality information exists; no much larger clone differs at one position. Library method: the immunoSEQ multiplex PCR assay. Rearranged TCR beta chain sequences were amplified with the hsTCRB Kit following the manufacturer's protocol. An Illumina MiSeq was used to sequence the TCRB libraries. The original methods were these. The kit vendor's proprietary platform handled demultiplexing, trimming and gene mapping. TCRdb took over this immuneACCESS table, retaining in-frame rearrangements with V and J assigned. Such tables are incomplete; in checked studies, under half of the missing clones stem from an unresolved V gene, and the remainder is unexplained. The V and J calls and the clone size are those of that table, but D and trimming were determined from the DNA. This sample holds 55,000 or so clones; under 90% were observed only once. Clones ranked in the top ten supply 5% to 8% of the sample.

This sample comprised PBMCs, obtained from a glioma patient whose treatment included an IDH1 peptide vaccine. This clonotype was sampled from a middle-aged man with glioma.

The DNA sequence follows: TGTGCCAGCTCACCAACTAGGGACAACGAAGCTTTCTTT. The translation is CASSPTRDNEAFF. The chain is assembled from TRBV18 and TRBJ1-1; perhaps TRBD1 is the D gene, with 6 bases matching. The germline V gene supplies CDR1 KGHSH and CDR2 LQKENI. The CDR3 spans 13 residues, from the cysteine through the phenylalanine. Only CDR3 DNA is held: 39 bases, read in frame from base 1. The junction shows trimming of 2 bases on V and 8 bases on J, plus 12 bases between the germline ends.